The clone carrying this T cell receptor beta chain has more than one count but fewer than ten. Each CDR3 protein gets one entry after TCRdb re-called the 5' RACE reads with MiXCR. The repertoire holds roughly 510,000 distinct CDR3 sequences, with 17% as singletons. The data were obtained in a study of T-cell memory formation after mild COVID-19. Trimming took 0 bases from V and 5 from J; bases not matched to a gene: 7. The CDR3 has 15 amino acids. Germline V gene lookup returns CDR1 SGHRS and CDR2 YFSETQ. The source of this sequence is an adult woman who had mild COVID-19 (a few samples of this study predate the infection). Cell type and time point are not known. Source material: PBMCs or a T cell subset sorted from them (not recorded which). The rearrangement joins TRBV5-1 to TRBJ1-1; TRBD1 aligns across 7 bases. The CDR3 sequence: CASSLARRGETEAFF. The CDR3 nucleotides are TGCGCCAGCAGCTTGGCCCGCAGGGGGGAGACTGAAGCTTTCTTT.